This T cell receptor (beta chain) stems from a study of CD8 T cells in ankylosing spondylitis. By quantitative 5'-RACE with molecular barcodes, the TCR beta libraries were made. TCRdb analysed the 5' RACE reads with MiXCR anew, one entry per CDR3 protein. The sample contains over 95,000 distinct CDR3 sequences, roughly 8.7% of which appear only once. Study-wide findings and caveats: Within matched ankylosing spondylitis synovial fluid, disease-linked clones were reportedly significantly enriched.

This clonotype was detected ten times or more. No antigen is known for it. The clonotype was recovered from a male donor with ankylosing spondylitis or in good health (not recorded which). Sequenced: blood, either unsorted or a sorted T cell fraction (not recorded which).

The CDR3 bases are TGTGCCAGCAGCTTAACCTGGAATCAGCCCCAGCATTTT. Translating it yields CASSLTWNQPQHF. The V gene is TRBV7-2, the J gene TRBJ1-5; no clear D gene. CDR1 is SGHTA, CDR2 FQGNSA, per germline. The CDR3 loop spans 13 amino acids. V lost 2 bases, J lost 4 bases, and 6 bases lay in between.